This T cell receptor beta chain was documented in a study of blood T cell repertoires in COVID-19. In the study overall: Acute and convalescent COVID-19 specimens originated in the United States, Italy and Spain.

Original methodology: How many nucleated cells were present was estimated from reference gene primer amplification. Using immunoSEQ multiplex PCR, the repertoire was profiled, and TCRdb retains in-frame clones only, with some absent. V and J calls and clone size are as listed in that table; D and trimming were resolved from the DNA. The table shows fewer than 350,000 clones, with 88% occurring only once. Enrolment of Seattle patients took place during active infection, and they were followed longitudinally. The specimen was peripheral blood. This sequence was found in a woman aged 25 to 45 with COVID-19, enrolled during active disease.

The CDR3 loop is CASSQNTGVFDEQFF. CDR3 sequence (DNA): TGTGCCAGCAGCCAGAATACGGGGGTATTCGATGAGCAGTTCTTC. This sequence joins TRBV5-4 and TRBJ2-1; D perhaps matches TRBD2 (6 bases). The germline V and J ends were trimmed by 4 bases and 8 bases, with 19 bases remaining between them. The CDR3 totals 15 residues. Germline CDR1 reads SGHNT; CDR2 reads YYREEE (reference sequence).